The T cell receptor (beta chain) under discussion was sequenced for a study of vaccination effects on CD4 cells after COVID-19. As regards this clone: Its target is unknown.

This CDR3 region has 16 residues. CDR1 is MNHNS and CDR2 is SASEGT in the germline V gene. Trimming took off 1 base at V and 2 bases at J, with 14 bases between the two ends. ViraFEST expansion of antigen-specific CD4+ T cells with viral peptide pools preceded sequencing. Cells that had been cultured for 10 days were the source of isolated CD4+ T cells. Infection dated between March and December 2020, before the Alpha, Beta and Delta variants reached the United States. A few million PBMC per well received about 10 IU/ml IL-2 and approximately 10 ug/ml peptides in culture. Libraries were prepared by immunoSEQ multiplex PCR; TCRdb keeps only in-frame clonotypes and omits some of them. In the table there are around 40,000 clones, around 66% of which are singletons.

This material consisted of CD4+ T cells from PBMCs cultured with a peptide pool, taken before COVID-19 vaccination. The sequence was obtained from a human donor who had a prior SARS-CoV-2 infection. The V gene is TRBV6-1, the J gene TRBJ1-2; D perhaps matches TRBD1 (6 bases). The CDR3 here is CASSEVGPGDNYGYTF. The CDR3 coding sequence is TGTGCCAGCAGTGAAGTCGGCCCAGGGGACAACTATGGCTACACCTTC.